This TCR beta chain was identified in a study of blood T cell repertoires in COVID-19. Looking at the study overall: The United States, Italy and Spain were the sources of the acute and convalescent COVID-19 samples. Sources were T cells, B-cell-depleted T cells, or PBMCs; the material itself was cDNA or gDNA.

As processed by the authors: Estimated nucleated cell counts came from reference gene primer amplification. Here immunoSEQ multiplex PCR was the method, and the copy in TCRdb shows in-frame clones only, minus some. V and J calls and clone size are given by that table; D and trimming were obtained from the DNA. The sample contains roughly 250,000 clones, about 87% of which appear only once. The V gene lost 1 base and the J gene lost 6 bases, with 15 bases spanning the gap. Germline values: CDR1 SGHRS, CDR2 YFSETQ. The CDR3 consists of 15 residues. V gene TRBV5-1 combines with J gene TRBJ2-3; TRBD1 might be the D (6 bases). This sequence was found in a human donor in a cohort sampled during active COVID-19. Input material: peripheral blood. As DNA, the CDR3 is TGCGCCAGCAGCTTGCAGGGGATCGGGTTGGATACGCAGTATTTT. Its translation is CASSLQGIGLDTQYF.